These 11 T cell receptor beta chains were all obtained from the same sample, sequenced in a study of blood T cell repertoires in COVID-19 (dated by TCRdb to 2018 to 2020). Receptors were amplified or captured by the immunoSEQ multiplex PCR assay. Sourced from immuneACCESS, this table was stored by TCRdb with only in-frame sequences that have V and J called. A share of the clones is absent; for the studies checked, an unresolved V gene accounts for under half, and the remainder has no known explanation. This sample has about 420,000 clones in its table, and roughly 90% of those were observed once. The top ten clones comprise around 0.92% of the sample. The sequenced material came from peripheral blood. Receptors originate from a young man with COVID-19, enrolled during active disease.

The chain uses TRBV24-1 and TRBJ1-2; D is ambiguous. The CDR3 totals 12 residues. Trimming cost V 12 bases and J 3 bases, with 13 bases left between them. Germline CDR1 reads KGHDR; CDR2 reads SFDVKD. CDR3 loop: CARGRGDYGYTF. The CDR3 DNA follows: TGTGCCCGTGGTCGGGGTGACTATGGCTACACCTTC.

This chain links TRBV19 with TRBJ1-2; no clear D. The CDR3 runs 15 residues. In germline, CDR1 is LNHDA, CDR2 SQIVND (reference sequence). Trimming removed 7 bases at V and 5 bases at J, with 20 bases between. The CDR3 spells CASTAPRRRRYGYTF. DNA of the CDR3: TGTGCCAGTACAGCTCCCAGGAGGAGAAGATATGGCTACACCTTC.

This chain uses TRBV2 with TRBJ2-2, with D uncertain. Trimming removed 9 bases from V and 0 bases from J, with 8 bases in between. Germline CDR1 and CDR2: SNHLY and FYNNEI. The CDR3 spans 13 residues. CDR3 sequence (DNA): TGTGCCAGTCGGGTCTCGAACACCGGGGAGCTGTTTTTT. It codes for CASRVSNTGELFF.

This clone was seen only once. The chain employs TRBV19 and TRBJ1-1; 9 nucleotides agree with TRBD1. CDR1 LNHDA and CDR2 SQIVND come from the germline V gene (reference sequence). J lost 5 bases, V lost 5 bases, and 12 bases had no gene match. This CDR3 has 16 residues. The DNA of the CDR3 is TGTGCCAGTAGTCCCTCCCGGGACAGGGTTGGAACTGAAGCTTTCTTT. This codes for CASSPSRDRVGTEAFF. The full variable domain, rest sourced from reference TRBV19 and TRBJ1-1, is DGGITQSPKYLFRKEGQNVTLSCEQNLNHDAMYWYRQDPGQGLRLIYYSQIVNDFQKGDIAEGYSVSREKKESFPLTVTSAQKNPTAFYLCASSPSRDRVGTEAFFGQGTRLTVV.

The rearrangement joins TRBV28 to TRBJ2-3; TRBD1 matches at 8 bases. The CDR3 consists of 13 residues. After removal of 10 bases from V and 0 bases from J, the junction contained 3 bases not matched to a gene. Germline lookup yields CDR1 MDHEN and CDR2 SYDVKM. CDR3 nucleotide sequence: TGTGCCATCAGGACAGGGAGCACAGATACGCAGTATTTT. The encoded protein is CAIRTGSTDTQYF.

CDR3 nucleotides: TGCGCCAGCAGCTTGGAAGGGACAGCCGCTGAAAAACTGTTTTTT. It is translated as CASSLEGTAAEKLFF. The chain joins TRBV5-1 to TRBJ1-4; 7 positions match TRBD1. CDR1 is SGHRS, CDR2 YFSETQ, per germline. V lost 0 bases, J lost 7 bases, and 6 bases stayed unmatched. The CDR3 length is 15 residues.

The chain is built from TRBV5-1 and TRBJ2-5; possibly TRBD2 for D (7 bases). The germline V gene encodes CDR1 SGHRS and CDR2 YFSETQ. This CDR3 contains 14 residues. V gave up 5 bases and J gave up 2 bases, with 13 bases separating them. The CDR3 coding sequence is TGCGCCAGCAGTCGGGGGGCGGGTCAAGAGACCCAGTACTTC. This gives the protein CASSRGAGQETQYF. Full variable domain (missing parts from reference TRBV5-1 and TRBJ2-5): KAGVTQTPRYLIKTRGQQVTLSCSPISGHRSVSWYQQTPGQGLQFLFEYFSETQRNKGNFPGRFSGRQFSNSRSEMNVSTLELGDSALYLCASSRGAGQETQYFGPGTRLLVL.

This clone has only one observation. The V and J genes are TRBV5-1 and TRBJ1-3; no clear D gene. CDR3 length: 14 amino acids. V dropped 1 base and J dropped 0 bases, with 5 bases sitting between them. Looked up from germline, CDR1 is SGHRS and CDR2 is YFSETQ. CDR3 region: CASSLTVSGNTIYF. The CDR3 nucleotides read TGCGCCAGCAGCTTGACGGTCTCTGGAAACACCATATATTTT.

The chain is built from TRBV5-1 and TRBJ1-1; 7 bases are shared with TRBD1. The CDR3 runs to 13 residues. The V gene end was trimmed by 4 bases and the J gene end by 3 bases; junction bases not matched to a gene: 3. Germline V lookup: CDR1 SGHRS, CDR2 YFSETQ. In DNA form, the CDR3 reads TGCGCCAGCAGCAGACAGGGAGACACTGAAGCTTTCTTT. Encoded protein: CASSRQGDTEAFF.

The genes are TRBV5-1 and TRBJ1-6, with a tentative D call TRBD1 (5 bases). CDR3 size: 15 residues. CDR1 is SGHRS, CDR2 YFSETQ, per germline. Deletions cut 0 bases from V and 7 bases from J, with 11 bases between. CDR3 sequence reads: CASSLDSGGNSPLHF. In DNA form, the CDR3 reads TGCGCCAGCAGCTTGGATAGCGGGGGAAATTCACCCCTCCACTTT.

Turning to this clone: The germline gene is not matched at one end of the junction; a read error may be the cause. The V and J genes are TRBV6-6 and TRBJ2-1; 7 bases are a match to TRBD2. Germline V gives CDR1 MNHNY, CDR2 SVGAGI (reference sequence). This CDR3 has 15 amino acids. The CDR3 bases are TGTGCCAGCAGTACCCCAGGTTGGGGGGGGAATGGGCAGTTCTTC. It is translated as CASSTPGWGGNGQFF.